The entry below describes one TCR beta chain. The sample originates from a study of blood T cell repertoires in COVID-19. Study as a whole: Italy, Spain and the United States were the sources of the convalescent and acute COVID-19 samples. The cDNA or gDNA used as material had been derived from T cells, B-cell-depleted T cells, or PBMCs.

In the study's own analysis: Amplification of reference gene primers provided the estimated nucleated cell counts. Clones were sequenced by immunoSEQ multiplex PCR, and TCRdb holds only the in-frame ones, with some missing. V and J calls and clone size are copied from that table; D and trimming were computed from the DNA. There are 150,000 to 200,000 clones in the sample; about four fifths occur only once, and under 13% lies in the top ten. The receptor comes from an older man with active or convalescent COVID-19. The sample taken for sequencing was peripheral blood.

In nucleotides, the CDR3 is TGTGCCAGCAGCTATGGACAGAGTGAAGCTTTCTTT. It yields the protein CASSYGQSEAFF. The chain couples TRBV6-5 to TRBJ1-1; D is perhaps TRBD1 (6 bases). V was pared by 6 bases and J by 7 bases, with 12 bases between. The CDR3 has 12 residues. Germline CDR1 reads MNHEY; CDR2 reads SVGAGI.